The rows below give T cell receptor beta chains drawn from one sample of a study of CD8 T cells in Susac syndrome. TCRdb recomputed calls from the immunoSEQ multiplex PCR reads with MiXCR, one row per CDR3 protein. The table lists around 140,000 distinct CDR3 sequences, 75% to 90% of them singletons, with about 0.51% in the top ten. The material sequenced was CD8+ T cells from PBMCs. These receptors originate from a human donor with multiple sclerosis. The CDR3 runs from the conserved cysteine through the conserved F or W. The order of the fields is V gene, clone size, D gene, J gene, CDR3 protein, CDR3 DNA. A D gene is named only where the DNA matches it firmly. Clone size is shown for a subset of rows, as once, few, many or a class of expanded clone.

v_gene: TRBV12-3/TRBV12-4; abundance: NA; d_gene: NA; j_gene: TRBJ1-2; CDR3aa: CASSPGEGGLGYGYTF; CDR3nt: TGTGCCAGCAGTCCCGGCGAAGGGGGGCTAGGCTATGGCTACACCTTC
v_gene: TRBV6-1; abundance: few; d_gene: NA; j_gene: TRBJ1-5; CDR3aa: CASSEAKGLPQHF; CDR3nt: TGTGCCAGCAGTGAAGCTAAAGGGCTTCCCCAGCATTTT
v_gene: TRBV6-2/TRBV6-3; abundance: NA; d_gene: NA; j_gene: TRBJ2-3; CDR3aa: CASSYSQFTDTQYF; CDR3nt: TGTGCCAGCAGTTACAGTCAGTTTACAGATACGCAGTATTTT
v_gene: TRBV10-3; abundance: NA; d_gene: NA; j_gene: TRBJ2-7; CDR3aa: CAISESGESSYEQYF; CDR3nt: TGTGCCATCAGTGAGTCTGGGGAGAGCTCCTACGAGCAGTACTTC
v_gene: TRBV4-1; abundance: NA; d_gene: NA; j_gene: TRBJ1-3; CDR3aa: CASSPIEGGAGNTIYF; CDR3nt: TGCGCCAGCAGCCCAATCGAAGGGGGAGCTGGAAACACCATATATTTT
v_gene: TRBV6-6; abundance: NA; d_gene: NA; j_gene: TRBJ2-2; CDR3aa: CASSYGLNTGELFF; CDR3nt: TGTGCCAGCAGTTACGGGCTCAACACCGGGGAGCTGTTTTTT
v_gene: TRBV6-5; abundance: NA; d_gene: NA; j_gene: TRBJ1-2; CDR3aa: CASSGTNVFPYGYTF; CDR3nt: TGTGCCAGCAGCGGGACAAACGTCTTTCCCTATGGCTACACCTTC
v_gene: TRBV5-1; abundance: NA; d_gene: TRBD1; j_gene: TRBJ1-1; CDR3aa: CASSLTGVTEAFF; CDR3nt: TGCGCCAGCAGCTTGACAGGGGTCACTGAAGCTTTCTTT
v_gene: TRBV7-2; abundance: NA; d_gene: NA; j_gene: TRBJ1-5; CDR3aa: CASSPGPKPGNQPQHF; CDR3nt: TGTGCCAGCAGTCCCGGCCCGAAACCGGGCAATCAGCCCCAGCATTTT
v_gene: TRBV28; abundance: NA; d_gene: NA; j_gene: TRBJ1-5; CDR3aa: CASSFRLMRQPQHF; CDR3nt: TGTGCCAGCAGTTTCCGCCTCATGCGCCAGCCCCAGCATTTT
v_gene: TRBV27; abundance: NA; d_gene: NA; j_gene: TRBJ1-1; CDR3aa: CASNTGLNTEAFF; CDR3nt: TGTGCCAGCAACACGGGTTTGAACACTGAAGCTTTCTTT
v_gene: TRBV6-1; abundance: few; d_gene: TRBD1; j_gene: TRBJ1-1; CDR3aa: CASSGTGENTEAFF; CDR3nt: TGTGCCAGCAGTGGGACAGGGGAGAACACTGAAGCTTTCTTT
v_gene: TRBV10-3; abundance: NA; d_gene: NA; j_gene: TRBJ2-2; CDR3aa: CAISTTNTGELFF; CDR3nt: TGTGCCATCAGTACTACGAACACCGGGGAGCTGTTTTTT
v_gene: TRBV2; abundance: NA; d_gene: NA; j_gene: TRBJ1-3; CDR3aa: CASSEWQGLGNTIYF; CDR3nt: TGTGCCAGCAGTGAATGGCAGGGGCTTGGAAACACCATATATTTT
v_gene: TRBV19; abundance: NA; d_gene: NA; j_gene: TRBJ1-6; CDR3aa: CASSIGTANSPLHF; CDR3nt: TGTGCCAGTAGTATAGGGACGGCAAATTCACCCCTCCACTTT
v_gene: TRBV19; abundance: once; d_gene: NA; j_gene: TRBJ1-1; CDR3aa: CASSIIGSPIEAFF; CDR3nt: TGTGCCAGTAGTATCATTGGGTCCCCCATTGAAGCTTTCTTT
v_gene: TRBV5-1; abundance: NA; d_gene: NA; j_gene: TRBJ1-1; CDR3aa: CASSSTVNTEAFF; CDR3nt: TGCGCCAGCAGCAGCACAGTGAACACTGAAGCTTTCTTT
v_gene: TRBV6-5; abundance: NA; d_gene: TRBD2; j_gene: TRBJ2-1; CDR3aa: CASSYSGLADRSSYNEQFF; CDR3nt: TGTGCCAGCAGTTACTCGGGACTAGCGGACCGGAGCTCCTACAATGAGCAGTTCTTC
v_gene: TRBV6-1; abundance: NA; d_gene: NA; j_gene: TRBJ1-5; CDR3aa: CASSSGAEDQPQHF; CDR3nt: TGTGCCAGCAGTTCGGGGGCAGAAGATCAGCCCCAGCATTTT
v_gene: TRBV6-5; abundance: few; d_gene: NA; j_gene: TRBJ1-2; CDR3aa: CASSYSDGGYTF; CDR3nt: TGTGCCAGCAGTTACTCCGACGGGGGCTACACCTTC
v_gene: TRBV7-9; abundance: NA; d_gene: TRBD2; j_gene: TRBJ2-3; CDR3aa: CASSFPRLAGPGTDTQYF; CDR3nt: TGTGCCAGCAGCTTTCCGCGACTAGCGGGGCCCGGCACAGATACGCAGTATTTT
v_gene: TRBV2; abundance: NA; d_gene: NA; j_gene: TRBJ2-2; CDR3aa: CASRIRGVQTGELFF; CDR3nt: TGTGCCAGCAGGATCAGGGGCGTACAAACCGGGGAGCTGTTTTTT
v_gene: TRBV10-3; abundance: NA; d_gene: NA; j_gene: TRBJ2-2; CDR3aa: CAISESAGGDTGELFF; CDR3nt: TGTGCCATCAGTGAGTCTGCAGGAGGGGACACCGGGGAGCTGTTTTTT
v_gene: TRBV2; abundance: NA; d_gene: TRBD2; j_gene: TRBJ2-7; CDR3aa: CASTESSGRWEQYF; CDR3nt: TGTGCCAGCACCGAGTCTAGCGGGCGATGGGAGCAGTACTTC
v_gene: TRBV27; abundance: NA; d_gene: NA; j_gene: TRBJ1-6; CDR3aa: CASSLYPGQSSYNSPLHF; CDR3nt: TGTGCCAGCAGTTTATATCCAGGTCAGAGCTCCTATAATTCACCCCTCCACTTT
v_gene: TRBV27; abundance: NA; d_gene: NA; j_gene: TRBJ1-3; CDR3aa: CASSASGASGNTIYF; CDR3nt: TGTGCCAGCAGTGCCAGTGGGGCCTCTGGAAACACCATATATTTT
v_gene: TRBV30; abundance: NA; d_gene: NA; j_gene: TRBJ2-2; CDR3aa: CAWGNGGEPFF; CDR3nt: TGTGCCTGGGGGAACGGAGGGGAGCCGTTTTTT
v_gene: TRBV7-9; abundance: NA; d_gene: NA; j_gene: TRBJ1-2; CDR3aa: CASSFPPGANYGYTF; CDR3nt: TGTGCCAGCAGCTTCCCTCCGGGAGCTAACTATGGCTACACCTTC
v_gene: TRBV27; abundance: NA; d_gene: NA; j_gene: TRBJ1-5; CDR3aa: CASSLSRDSEPQHF; CDR3nt: TGTGCCAGCAGTTTGAGTCGGGATTCAGAACCCCAGCATTTT
v_gene: TRBV20-1; abundance: NA; d_gene: TRBD1; j_gene: TRBJ2-1; CDR3aa: CSAPGQVFIEQFF; CDR3nt: TGCAGTGCCCCGGGACAGGTCTTCATTGAGCAGTTCTTC
v_gene: TRBV15; abundance: once; d_gene: NA; j_gene: TRBJ2-3; CDR3aa: CATSRGLADTQYF; CDR3nt: TGTGCCACCAGCAGAGGACTAGCAGATACGCAGTATTTT
v_gene: TRBV5-6; abundance: once; d_gene: NA; j_gene: TRBJ2-3; CDR3aa: CASSFGRDVIQYF; CDR3nt: TGTGCCAGCAGCTTCGGCCGGGACGTAATACAGTATTTT
v_gene: TRBV4-1; abundance: few; d_gene: NA; j_gene: TRBJ2-7; CDR3aa: CASSQGTVYEQYF; CDR3nt: TGCGCCAGCAGCCAAGGGACAGTCTACGAGCAGTACTTC
v_gene: TRBV7-8; abundance: NA; d_gene: NA; j_gene: TRBJ2-1; CDR3aa: CASSLQENEQFF; CDR3nt: TGTGCCAGCAGCTTACAGGAAAATGAGCAGTTCTTC
v_gene: TRBV3-1; abundance: NA; d_gene: TRBD1; j_gene: TRBJ2-7; CDR3aa: CASSQQIQGADEQYF; CDR3nt: TGTGCCAGCAGCCAGCAAATACAGGGGGCTGACGAGCAGTACTTC
v_gene: TRBV21-1; abundance: NA; d_gene: NA; j_gene: TRBJ2-6; CDR3aa: CASSKGPGSPGANVLTF; CDR3nt: TGTGCCAGCAGCAAAGGTCCAGGGTCTCCTGGGGCCAACGTCCTGACTTTC
v_gene: TRBV27; abundance: NA; d_gene: NA; j_gene: TRBJ2-3; CDR3aa: CASRWSEGDTQYF; CDR3nt: TGTGCCAGCAGATGGTCGGAGGGAGATACGCAGTATTTT
v_gene: TRBV10-2; abundance: few; d_gene: NA; j_gene: TRBJ2-1; CDR3aa: CASSEPGLTEQFF; CDR3nt: TGCGCCAGCAGTGAGCCGGGGCTTACTGAGCAGTTCTTC
v_gene: TRBV10-3; abundance: few; d_gene: NA; j_gene: TRBJ2-5; CDR3aa: CAISEVGAWETQYF; CDR3nt: TGTGCCATCAGTGAGGTGGGGGCGTGGGAGACCCAGTACTTC
v_gene: TRBV4-3; abundance: NA; d_gene: NA; j_gene: TRBJ2-2; CDR3aa: CASSQRGREDRTGELFF; CDR3nt: TGCGCCAGCAGCCAAAGGGGTAGGGAAGATAGAACCGGGGAGCTGTTTTTT
v_gene: TRBV12-3/TRBV12-4; abundance: NA; d_gene: NA; j_gene: TRBJ2-3; CDR3aa: CASSLRRRRGLGYFSTDTQYF; CDR3nt: TGTGCCAGCAGTTTAAGGCGTAGAAGGGGCTTGGGGTACTTCAGCACAGATACGCAGTATTTT
v_gene: TRBV6-1; abundance: NA; d_gene: NA; j_gene: TRBJ1-2; CDR3aa: CASSPQGRGYTF; CDR3nt: TGTGCCAGCAGTCCACAGGGCCGGGGCTACACCTTC
v_gene: TRBV6-2/TRBV6-3; abundance: NA; d_gene: NA; j_gene: TRBJ1-2; CDR3aa: CASSYPGPVIGTNYGYTF; CDR3nt: TGTGCCAGCAGTTACCCGGGCCCGGTCATCGGAACTAACTATGGCTACACCTTC
v_gene: TRBV19; abundance: NA; d_gene: TRBD1; j_gene: TRBJ2-2; CDR3aa: CASSILGTVNTGELFF; CDR3nt: TGTGCCAGTAGTATCTTAGGGACAGTGAACACCGGGGAGCTGTTTTTT
v_gene: TRBV11-2; abundance: NA; d_gene: NA; j_gene: TRBJ2-4; CDR3aa: CASSLGSGLDIQYF; CDR3nt: TGTGCCAGCAGCTTAGGTTCGGGGTTGGACATTCAGTACTTC
v_gene: TRBV4-1; abundance: NA; d_gene: NA; j_gene: TRBJ1-5; CDR3aa: CASSQEGGGGSNQPQHF; CDR3nt: TGCGCCAGCAGCCAAGAGGGGGGCGGGGGAAGCAATCAGCCCCAGCATTTT
v_gene: TRBV6-1; abundance: NA; d_gene: TRBD1; j_gene: TRBJ2-1; CDR3aa: CASSESGGGSYNEQFF; CDR3nt: TGTGCCAGCAGTGAATCAGGGGGCGGGTCCTACAATGAGCAGTTCTTC
v_gene: TRBV24-1; abundance: NA; d_gene: NA; j_gene: TRBJ2-7; CDR3aa: CATSDPRQPNYEQYF; CDR3nt: TGTGCCACCAGTGATCCTCGACAGCCGAACTACGAGCAGTACTTC